The text below deals with one TCR beta chain. A single record per CDR3 protein comes from TCRdb applying MiXCR to the 5' RACE reads. Here the sample spans tens of thousands of distinct CDR3 sequences, roughly 7.8% being singletons. The germline V gene encodes CDR1 SGHNT and CDR2 YENEEA. The CDR3 is made up of 13 amino acids. J was trimmed by 10 bases and V by 0 bases; bases with no gene match: 3. This specimen belongs to a study of spatial heterogeneity in lung cancer. Across the whole study: Detected beta-chain sequences consistently exceeded alpha-chain sequences.

Regarding time point: blood at routine non-recurrence follow-up after resection. The clonotype was recovered from a male donor with early-stage non-small cell lung cancer. Sequencing was performed on PBMCs, taken at follow-up. The chain recombines TRBV11-3 with TRBJ2-3, with 8 bases identical to TRBD2. The CDR3 bases are TGTGCCAGCAGCTTAGAGCCGGGGGGGTCGCAGTATTTT. Its protein is CASSLEPGGSQYF.